The 10 T cell receptor beta chains below were found in one sample sequenced in a study of yellow fever vaccine responses in identical twins. TCRdb called the RT-PCR reads again in MiXCR, with one record for every CDR3 protein. The data show 4,500 to 6,500 distinct CDR3 sequences, 80% to 90% seen once. The specimen comprised T cells from blood (PBMCs), unsorted or a sorted subset (not recorded which), sampled before or after yellow fever vaccination (not recorded which). The origin of the receptors is a woman between 18 and 29 years old who received the yellow fever vaccine.

This CDR3 reads CSARDIQANTEAFF. The CDR3 DNA follows: TGCAGTGCTAGAGATATCCAGGCGAACACTGAAGCTTTCTTT. V usage is TRBV20-1 and J usage is TRBJ1-1; D ambiguous. The length of the CDR3 is 14 residues. Trimming left V 0 bases short and J 1 base short, with 9 bases between. Germline V gene lookup returns CDR1 DFQATT and CDR2 SNEGSKA (reference sequence).

The rearrangement joins TRBV10-1 to TRBJ2-3; 7 bases match TRBD1. Germline CDR1 is WNHNN and CDR2 is SYGVQD (reference sequence). V lost 5 bases to trimming and J lost 2 bases; unmatched junction nucleotides: 10. This CDR3 has 16 amino acids. Written as DNA, the CDR3 is TGCGCCAGCAGTCCTCCAGACAGGGAGTTCACAGATACGCAGTATTTT. Its translation is CASSPPDREFTDTQYF.

V gene TRBV11-1 combines with J gene TRBJ2-5; TRBD2 might be the D (6 bases). This CDR3 has 14 residues. The V gene's germline CDR1 is SGHAT and CDR2 FQDESV (reference sequence). V gave up 3 bases and J gave up 2 bases, with 10 bases separating them. The CDR3 DNA is TGTGCCAGCAGCTTCCCAGGGAGGCAAGAGACCCAGTACTTC. The encoded protein is CASSFPGRQETQYF.

The chain has TRBV7-9 and TRBJ2-5; the D gene could be TRBD1 or TRBD2 (5 bases each). V was trimmed by 5 bases and J by 4 bases, leaving 20 bases between them. This CDR3 comprises 16 residues. CDR1 is SEHNR, CDR2 FQNEAQ, per germline (reference sequence). DNA of the CDR3: TGTGCCAGCAGCCCAGGCCGGGGCTCTGAAAGAGAGACCCAGTACTTC. The encoded protein is CASSPGRGSERETQYF.

This clonotype has more than one count but fewer than ten. The rearrangement links TRBV7-3 to TRBJ2-1; a weak D match, TRBD2 (5 bases). The V end was cut by 1 base, the J end by 9 bases, with 10 bases between. Germline values: CDR1 SGHTA, CDR2 FQGTGA. This CDR3 is built from 13 residues. This CDR3 reads CASSLIRDSEQFF. In nucleotides, the CDR3 is TGTGCCAGCAGCTTAATTCGGGATTCTGAGCAGTTCTTC.

The gene calls are TRBV29-1 and TRBJ2-1; D gene unclear. The V end lost 2 bases, the J end lost 6 bases, and 14 bases lay between the germline ends. Germline CDR1 SQVTM, CDR2 ANQGSEA. This CDR3 has 14 residues. The CDR3 region is CSVEYPMVRNEQFF. In DNA form, the CDR3 reads TGCAGCGTTGAATACCCCATGGTGCGCAATGAGCAGTTCTTC.

This sequence joins TRBV5-1 and TRBJ2-5; the match to TRBD1 covers 7 bases. Germline loops: CDR1 SGHRS, CDR2 YFSETQ. The CDR3 is 18 amino acids. Trimming took 2 bases from V and 3 from J; bases not matched to a gene: 16. The DNA of the CDR3 is TGCGCCAGCAGCTTTACCTACCGACAGGGCCACCCTGAAGAGACCCAGTACTTC. Its protein is CASSFTYRQGHPEETQYF.

The genes are TRBV20-1 and TRBJ1-5; D is undetermined. Per germline, CDR1 DFQATT and CDR2 SNEGSKA (reference sequence). This CDR3 comprises 15 residues. Trimming removed 6 bases at V and 3 bases at J, with 18 bases between. The chain's CDR3 is CSATSLWGPNQPQHF. In DNA form, the CDR3 reads TGCAGTGCGACTTCGTTATGGGGTCCCAATCAGCCCCAGCATTTT.

The rearrangement uses TRBV5-6 and TRBJ1-5; 7 nucleotides match TRBD1. V was pared by 0 bases and J by 5 bases, with 2 bases of the junction left unmatched. This CDR3 is built from 14 residues. Germline V gives CDR1 SGHDT, CDR2 YYEEEE. The CDR3 loop reads CASSLGTGDQPQHF. The DNA of the CDR3 is TGTGCCAGCAGCTTGGGGACAGGCGATCAGCCCCAGCATTTT.

The chain couples TRBV10-1 to TRBJ2-7; D possibly uses TRBD1 or TRBD2 (5 bases each). Germline V gene data show CDR1 as WNHNN and CDR2 as SYGVQD (reference sequence). The CDR3 is made up of 14 amino acids. Trimming took 3 bases from V and 3 from J, leaving 12 bases between them. The CDR3 DNA sequence: TGCGCCAGCAGTGACCTTGGGGGAATCTACGAGCAGTACTTC. It codes for CASSDLGGIYEQYF.